This T cell receptor beta chain stems from a study of neoadjuvant anti-PD-1 for oral cavity cancer. Study observations and caveats: Treg/Th17 ratio rose with pretreatment blood and fell with post-treatment tumor TCRbeta clonality.

Blood libraries mostly used approximately 450 ng genomic DNA, six replicates each. Using immunoSEQ multiplex PCR, the repertoire was profiled, and TCRdb retains in-frame clones only, with some absent. The sample lists approximately 20,000 clones; approximately 70% were seen once. Stage II-IVA oral cavity squamous cell carcinoma was new and untreated by systemic or radiation therapy. This CDR3 has 15 amino acids. Trimming shortened V by 4 bases and J by 0 bases, and 9 bases separated the two germline ends. The germline CDR1 and CDR2 sequences are SGHAT and FQNNGV. To note about this clone: Antigen unknown.

The J gene is TRBJ2-2, the V gene TRBV11-2; D may be TRBD2 (6 bases). The sequence was obtained from a person aged 40 to 85 with oral cavity squamous cell carcinoma. The sample here was PBMCs, taken before nivolumab (anti-PD-1) treatment. The CDR3 nucleotides are TGTGCCAGCAGCTCAGGGAGGACGAACACCGGGGAGCTGTTTTTT. This gives the protein CASSSGRTNTGELFF.